This TCR beta chain was profiled in a study of blood T cell repertoires in COVID-19. Enrolment of Seattle patients took place during active infection, and they were followed longitudinally. Trimming left V 0 bases short and J 8 bases short, with 25 bases between. The germline CDR1 and CDR2 sequences are SQVTM and ANQGSEA. The CDR3 has 17 residues. Some clones are missing from TCRdb's copy, which holds only in-frame ones; the method was immunoSEQ multiplex PCR. Here the sample spans 410,000 or so clones, 75% to 90% being singletons. This chain joins TRBV29-1 and TRBJ1-2; D ambiguous. The origin of this receptor is a woman in her 40s with COVID-19, enrolled during active disease. Sequenced input: peripheral blood. The DNA for the CDR3 is TGCAGCGTTGAAGATTCTAGGAGCTATTCCCGAAATAGCGGCTACACCTTC. This gives the protein CSVEDSRSYSRNSGYTF.